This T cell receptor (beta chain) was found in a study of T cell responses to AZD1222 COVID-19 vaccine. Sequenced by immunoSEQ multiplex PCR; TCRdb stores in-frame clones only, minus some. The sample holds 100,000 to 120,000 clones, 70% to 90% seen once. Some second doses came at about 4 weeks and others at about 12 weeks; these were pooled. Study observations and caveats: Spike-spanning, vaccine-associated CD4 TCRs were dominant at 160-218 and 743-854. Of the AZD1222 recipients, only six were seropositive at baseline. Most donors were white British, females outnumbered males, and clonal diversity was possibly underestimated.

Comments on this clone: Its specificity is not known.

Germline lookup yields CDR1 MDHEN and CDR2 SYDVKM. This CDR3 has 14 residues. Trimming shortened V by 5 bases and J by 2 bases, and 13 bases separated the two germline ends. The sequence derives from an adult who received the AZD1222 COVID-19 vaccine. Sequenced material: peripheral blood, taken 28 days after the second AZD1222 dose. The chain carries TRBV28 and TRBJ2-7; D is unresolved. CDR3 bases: TGTGCCAGCAGTCCGAACTATTCCGCCTACGAGCAGTACTTC. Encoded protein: CASSPNYSAYEQYF.